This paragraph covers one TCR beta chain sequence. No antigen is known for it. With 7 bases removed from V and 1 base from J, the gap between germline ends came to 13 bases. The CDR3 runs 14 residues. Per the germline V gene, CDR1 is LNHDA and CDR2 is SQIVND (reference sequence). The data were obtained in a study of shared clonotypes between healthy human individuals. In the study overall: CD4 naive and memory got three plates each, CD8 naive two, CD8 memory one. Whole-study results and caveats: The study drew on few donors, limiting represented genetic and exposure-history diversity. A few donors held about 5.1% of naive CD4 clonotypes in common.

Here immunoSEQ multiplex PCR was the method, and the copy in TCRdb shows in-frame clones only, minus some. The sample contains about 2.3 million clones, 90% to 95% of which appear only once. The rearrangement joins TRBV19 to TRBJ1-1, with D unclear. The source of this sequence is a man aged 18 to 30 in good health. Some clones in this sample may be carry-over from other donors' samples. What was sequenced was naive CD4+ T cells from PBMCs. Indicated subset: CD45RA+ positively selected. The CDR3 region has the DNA TGTGCCAGTAAGCCTCTCCTGGCGAACACTGAAGCTTTCTTT. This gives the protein CASKPLLANTEAFF.